In this sample, the clone carrying this T cell receptor beta chain turned up a few times. What it recognizes is unknown. This sample stems from a study of T cell repertoires in cytomegalovirus infection. Study overall: Public TCR beta signatures were indicative of both CMV infection and a matching HLA type.

The study's findings and limits: Predominance within the ex vivo response was attributable to HLA-C-restricted CMV-specific TCR beta clonotypes.

TCRdb redid the calling of the reads with MiXCR, one entry per CDR3 protein. The table lists 150,000 to 200,000 distinct CDR3 sequences, roughly 28% of them singletons. The sequence was obtained from a human donor in good health (CMV status not recorded). Some clones in this sample may be carry-over from other donors' samples. Sequenced sample: PBMCs.

CDR3 residues: CASSPGRDRREPQHF. DNA for the CDR3: TGTGCCAGCAGTCCCGGACGGGACAGGAGGGAGCCCCAGCATTTT. This sequence joins TRBV3-1 and TRBJ1-5, with 8 bases that match TRBD1. The CDR3 is 15 amino acids. Germline V CDR1 and CDR2: LGHDT, YNNKEL (reference sequence). Unmatched junction bases numbered 12, after V lost 6 bases and J lost 8 bases.